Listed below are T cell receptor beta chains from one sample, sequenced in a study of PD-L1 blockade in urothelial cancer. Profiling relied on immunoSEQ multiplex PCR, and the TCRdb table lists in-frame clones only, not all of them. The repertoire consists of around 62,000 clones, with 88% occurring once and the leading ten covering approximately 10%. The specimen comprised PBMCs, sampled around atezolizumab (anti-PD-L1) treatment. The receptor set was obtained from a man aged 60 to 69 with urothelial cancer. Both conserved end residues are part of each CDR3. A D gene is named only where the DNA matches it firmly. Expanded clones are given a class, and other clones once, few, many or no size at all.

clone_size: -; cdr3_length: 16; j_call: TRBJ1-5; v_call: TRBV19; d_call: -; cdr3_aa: CASSPLVTGYYQPQHF; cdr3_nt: TGTGCCAGTAGCCCCCTGGTGACCGGGTATTATCAGCCCCAGCATTTT
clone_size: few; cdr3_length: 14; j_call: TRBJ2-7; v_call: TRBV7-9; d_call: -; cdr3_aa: CASSPRTGAYEQYF; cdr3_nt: TGTGCCAGCAGCCCTAGGACGGGGGCCTACGAGCAGTACTTC
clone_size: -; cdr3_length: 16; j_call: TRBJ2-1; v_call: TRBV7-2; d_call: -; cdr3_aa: CASSSNGGTTYNEQFF; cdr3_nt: TGTGCCAGCAGCTCGAACGGGGGTACTACCTACAATGAGCAGTTCTTC
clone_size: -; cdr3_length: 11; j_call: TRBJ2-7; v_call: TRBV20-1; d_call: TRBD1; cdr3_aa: CSPQGAYEQYF; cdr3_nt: TGCAGCCCTCAGGGGGCATACGAGCAGTACTTC
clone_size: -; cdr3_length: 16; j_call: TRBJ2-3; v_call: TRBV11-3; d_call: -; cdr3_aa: CASSLDGGGRTDTQYF; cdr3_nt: TGTGCCAGCAGCTTAGATGGGGGGGGCAGGACAGATACGCAGTATTTT
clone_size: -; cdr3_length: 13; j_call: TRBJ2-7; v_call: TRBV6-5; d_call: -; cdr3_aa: CASSRDLNYEQYF; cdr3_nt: TGTGCCAGCAGCCGGGATCTAAATTACGAGCAGTACTTC
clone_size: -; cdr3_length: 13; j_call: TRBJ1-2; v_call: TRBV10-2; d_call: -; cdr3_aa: CASGRGSNYGYTF; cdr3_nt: TGCGCCAGCGGCAGGGGATCTAACTATGGCTACACCTTC
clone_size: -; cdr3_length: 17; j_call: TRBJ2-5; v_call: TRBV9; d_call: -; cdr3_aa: CASSTRRTVRVEETQYF; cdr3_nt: TGTGCCAGCAGCACGAGAAGGACAGTAAGGGTTGAGGAGACCCAGTACTTC
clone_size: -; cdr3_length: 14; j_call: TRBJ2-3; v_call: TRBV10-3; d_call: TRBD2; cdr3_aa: CAISVQRGGSAQYF; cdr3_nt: TGTGCCATCAGTGTCCAGCGGGGGGGATCTGCGCAGTATTTT
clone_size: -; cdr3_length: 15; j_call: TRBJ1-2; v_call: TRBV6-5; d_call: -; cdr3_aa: CASSYWSTPNYGYTF; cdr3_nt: TGTGCCAGCAGTTACTGGTCCACTCCTAACTATGGCTACACCTTC
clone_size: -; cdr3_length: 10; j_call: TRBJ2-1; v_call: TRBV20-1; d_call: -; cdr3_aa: CSARRGEQFF; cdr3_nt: TGCAGTGCTAGACGCGGGGAGCAGTTCTTC
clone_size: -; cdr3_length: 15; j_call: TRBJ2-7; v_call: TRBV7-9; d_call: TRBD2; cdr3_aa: CASSPRTSGIHEQYF; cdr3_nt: TGTGCCAGCAGCCCCCGGACTAGCGGGATCCACGAGCAGTACTTC
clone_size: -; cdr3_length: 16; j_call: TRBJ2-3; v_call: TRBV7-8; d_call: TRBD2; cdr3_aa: CASSLVAGGSTDTQYF; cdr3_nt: TGTGCCAGCAGCTTAGTAGCGGGGGGGTCCACAGATACGCAGTATTTT
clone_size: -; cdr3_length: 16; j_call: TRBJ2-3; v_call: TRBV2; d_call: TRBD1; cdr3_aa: CASRGGTGASADTQYF; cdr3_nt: TGTGCCAGCCGGGGTGGGACAGGGGCTTCCGCAGATACGCAGTATTTT
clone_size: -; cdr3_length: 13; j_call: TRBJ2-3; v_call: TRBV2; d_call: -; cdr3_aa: CASSAGYGDTQYF; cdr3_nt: TGTGCCAGCAGTGCGGGGTATGGAGATACGCAGTATTTT
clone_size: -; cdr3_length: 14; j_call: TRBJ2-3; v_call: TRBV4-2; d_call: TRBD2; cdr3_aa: CASSQGLLGDTQYF; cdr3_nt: TGTGCCAGCAGCCAGGGACTATTGGGAGATACGCAGTATTTT
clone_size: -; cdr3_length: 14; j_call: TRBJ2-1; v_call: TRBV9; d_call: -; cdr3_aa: CASSTRGAADEQFF; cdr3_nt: TGTGCCAGCAGCACCCGTGGAGCGGCCGATGAGCAGTTCTTC
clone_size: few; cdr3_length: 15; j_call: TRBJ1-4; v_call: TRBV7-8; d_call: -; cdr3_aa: CASSSYRSINEKLFF; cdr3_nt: TGTGCCAGCAGCTCGTACAGATCTATTAATGAAAAACTGTTTTTT
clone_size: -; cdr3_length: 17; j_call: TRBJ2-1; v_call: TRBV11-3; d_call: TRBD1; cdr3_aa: CASSLGVGDRSYNEQFF; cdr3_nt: TGTGCCAGCAGCCTAGGGGTCGGGGACAGGTCCTACAATGAGCAGTTCTTC
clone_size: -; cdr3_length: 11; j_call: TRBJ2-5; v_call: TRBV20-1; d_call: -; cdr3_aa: CSARVRETQYF; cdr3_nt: TGCAGTGCTAGAGTGCGAGAGACCCAGTACTTC
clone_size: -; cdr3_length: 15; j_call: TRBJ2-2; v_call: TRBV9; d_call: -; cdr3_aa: CASSGYALNTGELFF; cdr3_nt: TGTGCCAGCAGCGGTTACGCGTTGAACACCGGGGAGCTGTTTTTT
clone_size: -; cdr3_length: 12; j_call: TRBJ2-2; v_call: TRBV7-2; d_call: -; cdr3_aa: CASSWEHGELFF; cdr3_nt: TGTGCCAGCAGCTGGGAGCACGGGGAGCTGTTTTTT
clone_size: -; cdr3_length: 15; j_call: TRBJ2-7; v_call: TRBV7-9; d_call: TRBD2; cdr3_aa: CASSTGLAGVNEQYF; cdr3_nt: TGTGCCAGCAGCACCGGACTAGCGGGAGTCAACGAGCAGTACTTC
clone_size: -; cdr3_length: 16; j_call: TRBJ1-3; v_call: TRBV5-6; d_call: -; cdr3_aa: CASSLVAGAGGNTIYF; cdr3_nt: TGTGCCAGCAGTCTGGTTGCAGGGGCTGGTGGAAACACCATATATTTT
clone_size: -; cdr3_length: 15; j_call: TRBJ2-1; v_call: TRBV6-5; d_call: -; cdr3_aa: CASSYSGRGSGEQFF; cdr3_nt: TGTGCCAGCAGTTACTCGGGCAGGGGTTCGGGTGAGCAGTTCTTC
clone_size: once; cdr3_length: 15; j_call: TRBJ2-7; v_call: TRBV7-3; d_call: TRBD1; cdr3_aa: CASSSSRTGLYEQYF; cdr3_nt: TGTGCCAGCAGCTCCTCCCGGACAGGGTTATACGAGCAGTACTTC
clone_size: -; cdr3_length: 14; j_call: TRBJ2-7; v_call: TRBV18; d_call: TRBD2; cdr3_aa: CASSYTSDSYEQYF; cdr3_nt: TGTGCCAGCTCCTATACTAGCGACTCCTACGAGCAGTACTTC
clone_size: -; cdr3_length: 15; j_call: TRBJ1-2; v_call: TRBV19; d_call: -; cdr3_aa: CASTPRAGANYGYTF; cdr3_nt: TGTGCCAGTACCCCCCGGGCAGGGGCAAACTATGGCTACACCTTC
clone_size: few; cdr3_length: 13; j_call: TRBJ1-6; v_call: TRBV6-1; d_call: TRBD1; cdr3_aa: CASTGQINSPLHF; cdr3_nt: TGTGCCAGCACGGGACAGATTAATTCACCCCTCCACTTT
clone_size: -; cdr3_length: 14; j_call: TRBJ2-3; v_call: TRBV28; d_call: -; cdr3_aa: CASSRASITDTQYF; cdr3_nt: TGTGCCAGCAGCCGCGCCTCCATCACAGATACGCAGTATTTT
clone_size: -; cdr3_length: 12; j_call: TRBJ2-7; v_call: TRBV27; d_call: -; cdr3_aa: CASSQGTYEQYF; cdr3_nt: TGTGCCAGCAGCCAGGGTACCTACGAGCAGTACTTC
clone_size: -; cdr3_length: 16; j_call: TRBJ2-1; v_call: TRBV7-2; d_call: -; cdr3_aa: CASSIDLSGQGGEQFF; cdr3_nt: TGTGCCAGCAGCATAGATCTCTCCGGACAGGGAGGGGAGCAGTTCTTC
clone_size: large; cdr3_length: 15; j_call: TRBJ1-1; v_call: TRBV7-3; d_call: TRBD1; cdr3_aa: CASSSQGTANTEAFF; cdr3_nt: TGTGCCAGCAGCTCCCAAGGGACAGCGAACACTGAAGCTTTCTTT
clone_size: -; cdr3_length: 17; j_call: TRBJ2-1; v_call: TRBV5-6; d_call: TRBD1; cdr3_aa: CASSLLGQVFFYNEQFF; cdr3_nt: TGTGCCAGCAGCTTGCTGGGACAGGTCTTTTTTTACAATGAGCAGTTCTTC
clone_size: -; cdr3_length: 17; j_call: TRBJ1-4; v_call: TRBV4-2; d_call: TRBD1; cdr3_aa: CASSQEGTGRVNEKLFF; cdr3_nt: TGTGCCAGCAGCCAAGAGGGGACAGGCCGGGTTAATGAAAAACTGTTTTTT
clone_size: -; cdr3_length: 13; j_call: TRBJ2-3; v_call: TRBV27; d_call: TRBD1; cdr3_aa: CASSLSWGQAQYF; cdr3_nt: TGTGCCAGCAGTTTATCGTGGGGACAGGCGCAGTATTTT
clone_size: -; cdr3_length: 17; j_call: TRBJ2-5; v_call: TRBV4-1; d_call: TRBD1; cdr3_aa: CASSHTWDSSQKETQYF; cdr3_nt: TGCGCCAGCAGCCACACGTGGGACAGTTCACAAAAAGAGACCCAGTACTTC
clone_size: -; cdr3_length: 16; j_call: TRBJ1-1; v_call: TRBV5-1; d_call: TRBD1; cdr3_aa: CASSFTGAGGTGEAFF; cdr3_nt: TGCGCCAGCAGTTTCACAGGGGCTGGGGGTACGGGTGAAGCTTTCTTT
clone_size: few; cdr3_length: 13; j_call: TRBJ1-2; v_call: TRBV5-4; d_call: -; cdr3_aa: CASSLGQGNGYTF; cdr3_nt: TGTGCCAGCAGCTTGGGGCAGGGCAATGGCTACACCTTC
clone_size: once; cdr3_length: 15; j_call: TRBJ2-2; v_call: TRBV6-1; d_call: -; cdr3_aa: CASSELRGNTGELFF; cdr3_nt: TGTGCCAGCAGTGAATTACGGGGGAACACCGGGGAGCTGTTTTTT
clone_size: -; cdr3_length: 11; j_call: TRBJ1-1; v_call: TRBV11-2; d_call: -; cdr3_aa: CASSLGQGAFF; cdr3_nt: TGTGCCAGCAGCTTAGGGCAGGGGGCTTTCTTT